The 32 T cell receptor beta chains below all came from one sample that was sequenced in a study of T cell responses to AZD1222 COVID-19 vaccine. Profiling relied on immunoSEQ multiplex PCR, and the TCRdb table lists in-frame clones only, not all of them. The data hold approximately 80,000 clones, with 80% to 95% observed a single time. The input for sequencing was peripheral blood, taken 28 days after the second AZD1222 dose. Every receptor here comes from an adult who received the AZD1222 COVID-19 vaccine.

The chain employs TRBV5-5 and TRBJ1-5, with D tentatively TRBD1 (6 bases). V lost 5 bases, J lost 3 bases, and 12 bases lay in between. Germline V lookup: CDR1 SGHKS, CDR2 YYEKEE (reference sequence). This CDR3 has 14 amino acids. CDR3 bases: TGTGCCAGCAGATCCGGACAGCCCAATCAGCCCCAGCATTTT. It yields the protein CASRSGQPNQPQHF.

The CDR3 spells CASRLGRDRAFF. CDR3 DNA sequence: TGTGCCAGTAGGCTAGGAAGGGATCGGGCTTTCTTT. This chain links TRBV19 with TRBJ1-1; D is uncertain. V was shortened by 6 bases and J by 11 bases, with 16 bases between the two germline ends. CDR3 length equals 12 residues. Germline V gives CDR1 LNHDA, CDR2 SQIVND (reference sequence).

This clone was observed once. V and J are TRBV7-2 and TRBJ1-1; tentative D call: TRBD1 (6 bases). V gave up 5 bases and J gave up 4 bases, with 11 bases separating them. CDR3 length equals 13 residues. Germline CDR1 and CDR2: SGHTA and FQGNSA. CDR3 amino acids: CASSTGLGTEAFF. The CDR3 DNA reads as TGTGCCAGCAGCACAGGGTTGGGCACTGAAGCTTTCTTT.

The J gene is TRBJ1-5, the V gene TRBV19; TRBD1 is a possible D gene (5 bases). V lost 6 bases, J lost 9 bases, and 21 bases lay in between. The CDR3 is 15 residues long. The germline CDR1 and CDR2 sequences are LNHDA and SQIVND (reference sequence). CDR3 coding DNA: TGTGCCAGTAGCACTACCGGGACGGAGGCTTGGCCCCAGCATTTT. Translation gives CASSTTGTEAWPQHF.

The V call is TRBV6-5, the J call TRBJ1-6; TRBD1 aligns across 7 bases. The CDR3 covers 14 residues. Looked up from germline, CDR1 is MNHEY and CDR2 is SVGAGI. Germline trimming cut 3 bases from V and 10 bases from J; bases unmatched to any gene: 6. The DNA for the CDR3 is TGTGCCAGCAGTTATGCGACAGGGAAGTCACCCCTCCACTTT. Its protein product is CASSYATGKSPLHF.

V is TRBV11-3 and J is TRBJ2-1, with D hard to call. CDR1 is SGHNT, CDR2 YENEEA, per germline. Trimming removed 9 bases at V and 9 bases at J, with 12 bases between. The CDR3 spans 11 residues. Here the CDR3 reads CARLGMSEQFF. The CDR3 nucleotides read TGTGCCAGGCTGGGGATGAGTGAGCAGTTCTTC.

V gene TRBV19 combines with J gene TRBJ2-5; D tentatively fits TRBD1 or TRBD2 (6 bases each). The CDR3 extends over 14 amino acids. Trimming pared 5 bases from V and 3 bases from J, leaving 13 bases between. Germline loops: CDR1 LNHDA, CDR2 SQIVND (reference sequence). CDR3 sequence reads: CASSLGGGEETQYF. In DNA form, the CDR3 reads TGTGCCAGTAGTCTTGGAGGGGGAGAAGAGACCCAGTACTTC.

The chain couples TRBV28 to TRBJ1-4, with D possibly being TRBD1 (5 bases). The length of the CDR3 is 14 residues. V gave up 5 bases and J gave up 8 bases, with 15 bases separating them. In germline, CDR1 is MDHEN, CDR2 SYDVKM. CDR3 region: CASSASGGGEKLFF. The CDR3 region has the DNA TGTGCCAGCAGTGCCTCGGGGGGTGGGGAAAAACTGTTTTTT.

V usage is TRBV28 and J usage is TRBJ2-4; weak D call: TRBD2 (8 bases). V was trimmed by 6 bases and J by 9 bases, leaving 21 bases between them. The CDR3 consists of 15 residues. Germline CDR1 MDHEN, CDR2 SYDVKM. CDR3 residues: CASRREGAAGGIQYF. The CDR3 bases are TGTGCCAGCAGGCGTGAGGGGGCCGCGGGAGGCATTCAGTACTTC. The variable domain in full, completed from reference TRBV28 and TRBJ2-4, reads DVKVTQSSRYLVKRTGEKVFLECVQDMDHENMFWYRQDPGLGLRLIYFSYDVKMKEKGDIPEGYSVSREKKERFSLILESASTNQTSMYLCASRREGAAGGIQYFGAGTRLSVL.

This clone has just one count. The chain combines TRBV19 with TRBJ2-1, with 10 bases aligning to TRBD2. Germline V CDR1 and CDR2: LNHDA, SQIVND (reference sequence). The CDR3 length is 16 residues. V lost 5 bases to trimming and J lost 4 bases; unmatched junction nucleotides: 8. CDR3 in DNA: TGTGCCAGTAGTCTGACTAGCGGGTACCTTTACAATGAGCAGTTCTTC. Its translation: CASSLTSGYLYNEQFF.

The chain employs TRBV5-5 and TRBJ2-3; D gene uncertain. The V end lost 0 bases, the J end lost 2 bases, and 13 bases lay between the germline ends. Germline V gene sequence: CDR1 SGHKS, CDR2 YYEKEE (reference sequence). This CDR3 region has 16 residues. The CDR3 region is CASSLEIALYTDTQYF. The CDR3 region has the DNA TGTGCCAGCAGCTTGGAAATAGCCTTATACACAGATACGCAGTATTTT. Based on the CDR3 plus reference TRBV5-5 and TRBJ2-3, the full variable domain is DAGVTQSPTHLIKTRGQQVTLRCSPISGHKSVSWYQQVLGQGPQFIFQYYEKEERGRGNFPDRFSARQFPNYSSELNVNALLLGDSALYLCASSLEIALYTDTQYFGPGTRLTVL.

This clone was seen just once. This chain uses TRBV7-9 with TRBJ2-2, with 10 bases identical to TRBD1. This CDR3 spans 17 amino acids. V dropped 1 base and J dropped 7; count of bases not matched to a gene: 9. Germline-derived CDR1 and CDR2 are SEHNR and FQNEAQ (reference sequence). The CDR3 nucleotides are TGTGCCAGCAGCTTAGTCCGGGGACAGGGGCATGGCGGGGAGCTGTTTTTT. Its protein product is CASSLVRGQGHGGELFF. The full variable domain, completed using reference TRBV7-9 and TRBJ2-2, is DTGVSQNPRHKITKRGQNVTFRCDPISEHNRLYWYRQTLGQGPEFLTYFQNEAQLEKSRLLSDRFSAERPKGSFSTLEIQRTEQGDSAMYLCASSLVRGQGHGGELFFGEGSRLTVL.

Worth noting for this clone: Other DNA sequences within the sample encode an identical CDR3. The gene calls are TRBV7-2 and TRBJ1-2, with D perhaps TRBD1 (5 bases). Germline V gene data show CDR1 as SGHTA and CDR2 as FQGNSA. The CDR3 contains 17 residues. V lost 0 bases and J 7 bases, leaving 21 bases between the germline ends. The CDR3 here is CASSLALGTPLVGGYTF. The CDR3 nucleotides read TGTGCCAGCAGCTTAGCGCTTGGGACTCCGTTAGTGGGTGGCTACACCTTC.

The CDR3 region has the DNA TGTGCCAGCAAGGGAAGTAATGAAAAACTGTTTTTT. Translating gives CASKGSNEKLFF. The chain carries TRBV28 and TRBJ1-4; D remains ambiguous. The CDR3 runs 12 residues. Looked up from germline, CDR1 is MDHEN and CDR2 is SYDVKM. Trimming left V 7 bases short and J 4 bases short, with 7 bases between.

This clone was seen only once. The J gene is TRBJ2-3, the V gene TRBV5-1, with 13 bases matching TRBD2. V lost 4 bases to trimming and J lost 6 bases; unmatched junction nucleotides: 5. In germline, CDR1 is SGHRS, CDR2 YFSETQ. The CDR3 is made up of 15 amino acids. The CDR3 reads CASSQGLAGSDTQYF. CDR3 DNA: TGCGCCAGCAGCCAGGGACTAGCGGGATCCGATACGCAGTATTTT.

The V and J genes are TRBV4-3 and TRBJ2-7, with 7 nucleotides matching TRBD2. The V gene's germline CDR1 is LGHNA and CDR2 YSLEER. This CDR3 region has 15 residues. V lost 0 bases, J lost 6 bases, and 8 bases stayed unmatched. CDR3 amino acids: CASSQDTREILEQYF. DNA for the CDR3: TGCGCCAGCAGCCAAGATACGCGGGAGATCCTCGAGCAGTACTTC.

The chain is built from TRBV11-2 and TRBJ1-2; TRBD1 might be the D (5 bases). From germline, CDR1 is SGHAT and CDR2 FQNNGV. The germline V and J ends were trimmed by 5 bases and 7 bases, with 14 bases remaining between them. This CDR3 is 13 amino acids long. The CDR3 coding sequence is TGTGCCAGCAGCGTCGACAGCTTTATTGGCTACACCTTC. Encoded protein: CASSVDSFIGYTF.

The genes are TRBV5-1 and TRBJ2-7; no clear D gene. The length of the CDR3 is 15 residues. V was cut by 3 bases and J by 0 bases, with 13 bases left in between. The V gene's germline CDR1 is SGHRS and CDR2 YFSETQ. Here the CDR3 DNA reads TGCGCCAGCAGCTCTTTAGGGTCCAACTCCTACGAGCAGTACTTC. Its protein product is CASSSLGSNSYEQYF. The complete variable domain, with remaining parts taken from reference TRBV5-1 and TRBJ2-7, reads KAGVTQTPRYLIKTRGQQVTLSCSPISGHRSVSWYQQTPGQGLQFLFEYFSETQRNKGNFPGRFSGRQFSNSRSEMNVSTLELGDSALYLCASSSLGSNSYEQYFGPGTRLTVT.

This chain links TRBV30 with TRBJ2-1, with 8 bases identical to TRBD2. The CDR3 spans 15 residues. Germline V gives CDR1 GTSNPN, CDR2 SVGIG (reference sequence). J was trimmed by 8 bases and V by 0 bases; bases with no gene match: 9. CDR3 amino acids: CAWSVAAGVVYEQFF. The DNA for the CDR3 is TGTGCCTGGAGTGTGGCAGCGGGAGTGGTTTATGAGCAGTTCTTC. The variable domain in full, with the rest retrieved from reference TRBV30 and TRBJ2-1, is SQTIHQWPATLVQPVGSPLSLECTVEGTSNPNLYWYRQAAGRGLQLLFYSVGIGQISSEVPQNLSASRPQDRQFILSSKKLLLSDSGFYLCAWSVAAGVVYEQFFGPGTRLTVL.

This clone is a singleton in its sample. The V call is TRBV4-2, the J call TRBJ2-3; 10 nucleotides line up with TRBD2. The junction had 12 bases not matched to a gene; V was cut back by 3 bases and J by 3 bases. CDR3 length: 18 amino acids. In germline, CDR1 is LGHNA, CDR2 YNFKEQ. CDR3 in amino acids: CASSQLLTGTSATDTQYF. Here the CDR3 DNA reads TGTGCCAGCAGCCAGCTCTTGACCGGGACTAGCGCAACAGATACGCAGTATTTT.

CDR3 protein: CASSLLRVAGNTIYF. The CDR3 DNA is TGTGCCAGCAGTCTTCTCAGGGTGGCTGGAAACACCATATATTTT. V gene TRBV6-5 combines with J gene TRBJ1-3; D possibly corresponds to TRBD1 (5 bases). Trimming cost V 5 bases and J 2 bases, with 13 bases left between them. The CDR3 covers 15 residues. Looked up from germline, CDR1 is MNHEY and CDR2 is SVGAGI.

The chain recombines TRBV25-1 with TRBJ1-6; possibly TRBD1 for D (5 bases). The germline gives CDR1 MGHDK, CDR2 SYGVNS. The CDR3 covers 15 residues. Deletions cut 2 bases from V and 7 bases from J, with 12 bases between. The CDR3 protein is CASSEQGIGNSPLHF. CDR3 DNA sequence: TGTGCCAGCAGTGAACAGGGAATAGGCAATTCACCCCTCCACTTT.

The rearrangement links TRBV7-2 to TRBJ2-2; the D gene is possibly TRBD1 (5 bases). This CDR3 has 16 residues. CDR1 and CDR2 (germline): SGHTA, FQGNSA. V was cut by 1 base and J by 1 base, with 10 bases left in between. CDR3 sequence reads: CASSLVGDLNTGELFF. The DNA for the CDR3 is TGTGCCAGCAGCTTAGTAGGGGATCTGAACACCGGGGAGCTGTTTTTT.

The V gene is TRBV7-3, the J gene TRBJ2-3; D is possibly TRBD2 (5 bases). The CDR3 sequence is 16 residues long. The V end was cut by 3 bases, the J end by 8 bases, with 21 bases between. Per the germline V gene, CDR1 is SGHTA and CDR2 is FQGTGA. CDR3 nucleotides: TGTGCCAGCAGCTTCCCTACGCCTCACGGGAAGGCTACGCAGTATTTT. This sequence encodes CASSFPTPHGKATQYF.

This clone has more than one count but fewer than ten. V is TRBV5-5 and J is TRBJ2-7; TRBD1 aligns across 9 bases. Germline CDR1 and CDR2: SGHKS and YYEKEE (reference sequence). Trimming took 3 bases from V and 4 from J; bases not matched to a gene: 11. The CDR3 contains 16 residues. This chain's CDR3 is CASSSSIGQGRYEQYF. The CDR3 DNA follows: TGTGCCAGCAGCTCCTCTATCGGACAGGGGAGGTACGAGCAGTACTTC.

The chain employs TRBV15 and TRBJ1-5, with a weak D call TRBD1 (5 bases). Trimming took 0 bases from V and 3 from J, leaving 12 bases between them. CDR3 length: 16 amino acids. The V gene's germline CDR1 is LNHNV and CDR2 YYDKDF (reference sequence). For the CDR3, the DNA is TGTGCCACCAGCAGAGATCCGGGGGATCTCAATCAGCCCCAGCATTTT. Its translation: CATSRDPGDLNQPQHF.

CDR3 loop: CASKDPWASGTSTDTQYF. The CDR3 bases are TGTGCCAGCAAGGACCCCTGGGCTAGCGGGACTAGCACAGATACGCAGTATTTT. The V gene is TRBV9, the J gene TRBJ2-3; TRBD2 matches at 9 bases. CDR1 and CDR2 (germline): SGDLS, YYNGEE. This CDR3 comprises 18 residues. Germline trimming cut 6 bases from V and 0 bases from J; bases unmatched to any gene: 14.

The V gene is TRBV7-2, the J gene TRBJ2-7, with 9 bases matching TRBD1. The CDR3 is 15 amino acids. Germline assignment: CDR1 SGHTA and CDR2 FQGNSA. V dropped 5 bases and J dropped 4; count of bases not matched to a gene: 9. The CDR3 is CASSLSGTGSYEQYF. For the CDR3, the DNA is TGTGCCAGCAGCCTCTCCGGGACAGGGTCGTACGAGCAGTACTTC.

The chain is built from TRBV5-6 and TRBJ1-2; 7 bases match TRBD1. Germline V gives CDR1 SGHDT, CDR2 YYEEEE. J was trimmed by 3 bases and V by 4 bases; bases with no gene match: 6. The CDR3 runs to 14 residues. The CDR3 protein is CASSLQGLDYGYTF. CDR3 bases: TGTGCCAGCAGCCTACAGGGGCTTGACTATGGCTACACCTTC.

The genes are TRBV6-2 or TRBV6-3 and TRBJ2-2; 7 bases match TRBD1. With 6 bases clipped from V and 5 bases from J, the junction kept 9 bases outside the gene matches. CDR3 length equals 15 residues. Germline-derived CDR1 and CDR2 are MNHEY and SVGEGT. Written as DNA, the CDR3 is TGTGCCAGCAGCCCCGGACAGGTGGAAACCGGGGAGCTGTTTTTT. It specifies CASSPGQVETGELFF.

The chain uses TRBV2 and TRBJ2-7; 8 positions agree with TRBD2. J gave up 4 bases and V 0 bases, and 8 bases lay outside the gene matches. The CDR3 is 16 amino acids. CDR1 and CDR2 from the germline V gene are SNHLY and FYNNEI. In DNA form, the CDR3 reads TGTGCCAGCAGTGAAGCCGGGACTAGGAGAGGATACGAGCAGTACTTC. Translating gives CASSEAGTRRGYEQYF.

CDR3 amino acids: CASSYSGGNQPQHF. In DNA form, the CDR3 reads TGTGCCAGCAGTTACTCGGGAGGAAATCAGCCCCAGCATTTT. The chain carries TRBV6-5 and TRBJ1-5, with D uncertain. The length of the CDR3 is 14 residues. The V gene's germline CDR1 is MNHEY and CDR2 SVGAGI. Trimming took 0 bases from V and 4 from J, leaving 7 bases between them.